This TCR beta chain was obtained from a study of shared T cell receptors in the human thymus. Germline V gene sequence: CDR1 SGHRS, CDR2 YFSETQ. The CDR3 runs 16 residues. The V end was cut by 4 bases, the J end by 2 bases, with 18 bases between. Libraries were prepared by immunoSEQ multiplex PCR; TCRdb keeps only in-frame clonotypes and omits some of them. The sample contains roughly 710,000 clones, 80% to 90% of which appear only once. These data also formed part of another study, on human thymus T cells. That source adds: Corrective surgery for congenital heart defects was being performed on the healthy Finnish infants who served as donors. Thymus pieces cut out during corrective heart surgery were the tissue that was used. Among thymic and blood repertoires, usage of V and J genes appeared biased. Thymic TCR repertoires of unrelated people reportedly overlapped highly.

Material for sequencing was thymocytes. The genes are TRBV5-1 and TRBJ1-1; D might be TRBD1 (5 bases). The TCR comes from a girl in the first two years of life with a congenital heart defect. The DNA of the CDR3 is TGCGCCAGCAGCACTGTGCCAGGGTTAAAAAACACTGAAGCTTTCTTT. It yields the protein CASSTVPGLKNTEAFF.